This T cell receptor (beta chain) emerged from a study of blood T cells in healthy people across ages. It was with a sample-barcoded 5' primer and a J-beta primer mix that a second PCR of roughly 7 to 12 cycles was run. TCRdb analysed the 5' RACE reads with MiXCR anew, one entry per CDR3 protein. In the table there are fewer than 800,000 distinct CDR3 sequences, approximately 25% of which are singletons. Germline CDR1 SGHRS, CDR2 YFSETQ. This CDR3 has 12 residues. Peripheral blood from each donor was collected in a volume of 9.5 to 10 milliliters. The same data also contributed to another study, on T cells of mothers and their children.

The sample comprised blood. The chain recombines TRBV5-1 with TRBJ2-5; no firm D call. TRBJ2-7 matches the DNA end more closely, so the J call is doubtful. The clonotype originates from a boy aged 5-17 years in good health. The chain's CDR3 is CASSLNTNEQYF. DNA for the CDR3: TGCGCCAGCAGCCTGAATACGAACGAGCAGTACTTC.